The clone carrying this TCR beta chain was seen once. TCRdb keeps only in-frame clones here, not all; method: immunoSEQ multiplex PCR. The data show 50,000 to 75,000 clones, more than 85% seen once. The data derive from a study of T cell changes during pregnancy in multiple sclerosis. Losses at the gene ends were 7 bases for V and 0 bases for J; bases not matched to a gene: 5. Germline V gene data show CDR1 as SQVTM and CDR2 as ANQGSEA. The CDR3 is 13 amino acids. The sample consisted of peripheral blood, taken in the third trimester of pregnancy. The receptor was derived from a female donor in good health, enrolled as a control in a pregnancy study. The chain combines TRBV29-1 with TRBJ2-7; 8 bases match TRBD1. For the CDR3, the DNA is TGCAGCGCTAGGACAGGGTCCTCCTACGAGCAGTACTTC. Translation gives CSARTGSSYEQYF.